This is a list of T cell receptor beta chains from one sample in a study of regulatory T cells in long-lasting Graves disease. Using its own MiXCR run on the multiplex PCR reads, TCRdb lists one record per CDR3 protein. Among about 400,000 distinct CDR3 sequences listed, about 16% were seen once. Another study also made use of these data, one on T cells in Graves' hyperthyroidism and ophthalmopathy.

Sequencing used peripheral blood mononuclear cells (PBMCs), obtained at new diagnosis, from a patient treated with antithyroid drugs. These receptors were obtained from a woman aged 18-29 years with Graves disease. Both conserved end residues are part of each CDR3.

j_gene | v_gene | CDR3aa
TRBJ2-5 | TRBV2 | CASSLLQGHQETQYF
TRBJ1-5 | TRBV20-1 | CSASRDRDNQPQHF
TRBJ2-1 | TRBV19 | CASMGAGLGEQFF
TRBJ2-1 | TRBV18 | CASSPATGYNEQFF
TRBJ2-5 | TRBV29-1 | CSVLPGNQETQYF
TRBJ2-7 | TRBV7-9 | CASSLNAGGYEQYF
TRBJ1-2 | TRBV2 | CASSLSGTGAFNYGYTF
TRBJ2-7 | TRBV12-3/TRBV12-4 | CASSLSGPSYEQYF
TRBJ1-1 | TRBV19 | CASKGGGLTEAFF
TRBJ1-1 | TRBV19 | CASGTATLMNTEAFF
TRBJ1-1 | TRBV28 | CASKGGVTEAFF
TRBJ2-5 | TRBV6-5 | CASSYGGRRETQYF
TRBJ2-7 | TRBV27 | CASSPIILGQGLNEQYF
TRBJ1-2 | TRBV7-2 | CASSLRFAGQGVYGYTF
TRBJ1-4 | TRBV29-1 | CSVYGIEEKLFF
TRBJ1-4 | TRBV3-1 | CASSHPASGRGEKLFF
TRBJ2-3 | TRBV9 | CASSVQGANTDAQYF
TRBJ1-2 | TRBV6-1 | CASSEAGGGTLYGYTF
TRBJ2-3 | TRBV28 | CASSSQSADTQYF
TRBJ1-2 | TRBV24-1 | CATSDPTGYGYTF
TRBJ2-2 | TRBV10-2 | CASSGDAGELFF
TRBJ1-1 | TRBV6-1 | CASSSTGQGLGMDTEAFF
TRBJ2-7 | TRBV7-8 | CASSDLAGGGRNEQYF
TRBJ2-6 | TRBV20-1 | CSAERTSGANVLTF
TRBJ2-5 | TRBV2 | CASTDDRDAAETQYF
TRBJ2-7 | TRBV7-8 | CASSLAGTYEQYF
TRBJ2-7 | TRBV10-1 | CASSVIESYEQYF
TRBJ2-3 | TRBV3-1 | CASSQGAFTDTQYF
TRBJ1-4 | TRBV20-1 | CSARPLRDRGGEKLFF